This T cell receptor (beta chain) originates from a study of regulatory and conventional T cells in RAG deficiency. Clones were read by immunoSEQ multiplex PCR, and TCRdb kept only the in-frame ones, dropping some. This sample has 45,000 or so clones, with around 89% found just once. Genomic DNA came from blood conventional CD4+ T cells gated CD25-low CD127-high. This CDR3 has 17 residues. Trimming took off 6 bases at V and 5 bases at J, with 23 bases between the two ends. Germline CDR1 and CDR2: MNHEY and SMNVEV (reference sequence). These data are also associated with another study on regulatory T cells. That study adds: Amplification used 52 TRBV primers and 13 TRBJ primers.

Sequencing was performed on CD4+ effector T cells sorted from blood. The chain joins TRBV27 to TRBJ1-5; D perhaps matches TRBD1 (6 bases). This TCR derives from a human donor in good health. The CDR3 region is CASSPSWDPGQHQPQHF. The CDR3 DNA reads as TGTGCCAGCAGCCCCTCCTGGGACCCAGGACAGCATCAGCCCCAGCATTTT.